Listed here are 2 T cell receptor beta chains from one sample, sequenced in a study of neurological immune-mediated disorders. TCRdb recomputed calls from the 5' RACE reads with MiXCR, one row per CDR3 protein. The sample includes tens of thousands of distinct CDR3 sequences, 15% to 20% of them seen just once. Sequenced sample: PBMCs. These receptors were collected from a middle-aged woman in good health.

This clonotype has a count of ten or more. The chain carries TRBV20-1 and TRBJ2-5; a possible D gene is TRBD1 (5 bases). The CDR3 consists of 15 residues. V was trimmed by 6 bases and J by 4 bases, leaving 21 bases between them. Germline V gene data show CDR1 as DFQATT and CDR2 as SNEGSKA (reference sequence). The CDR3 sequence is CSAKTVPNRVETQYF. CDR3 bases: TGCAGTGCGAAGACAGTTCCCAACAGAGTAGAGACCCAGTACTTC.

This clonotype showed up many times. The V and J genes are TRBV12-5 and TRBJ1-2; a weak D match, TRBD1 (6 bases). Trimming removed 1 base at V and 9 bases at J, with 12 bases between. The CDR3 runs 13 residues. CDR1 LGHNT and CDR2 FRNRAP come from the germline V gene. The CDR3 region has the DNA TGTGCTAGTGGTTTGGACTCACAGGGAAGCTACACCTTC. This encodes CASGLDSQGSYTF.